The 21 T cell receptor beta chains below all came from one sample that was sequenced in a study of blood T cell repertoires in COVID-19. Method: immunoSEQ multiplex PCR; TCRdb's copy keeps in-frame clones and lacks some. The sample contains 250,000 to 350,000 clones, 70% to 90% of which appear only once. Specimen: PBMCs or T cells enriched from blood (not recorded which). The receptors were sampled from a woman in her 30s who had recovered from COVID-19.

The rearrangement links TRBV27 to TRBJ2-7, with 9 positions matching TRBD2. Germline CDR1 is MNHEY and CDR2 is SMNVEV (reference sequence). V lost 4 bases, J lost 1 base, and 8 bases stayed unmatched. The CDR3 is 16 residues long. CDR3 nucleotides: TGTGCCAGCAGTTGGACGGGCCTAGCGGGGTCCTACGAGCAGTACTTC. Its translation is CASSWTGLAGSYEQYF.

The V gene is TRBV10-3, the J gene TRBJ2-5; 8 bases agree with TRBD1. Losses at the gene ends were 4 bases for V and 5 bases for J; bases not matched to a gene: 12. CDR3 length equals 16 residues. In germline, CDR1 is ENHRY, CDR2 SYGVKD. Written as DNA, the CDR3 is TGTGCCATCAGTGCCACCGGACAGGGAAAAGGGGAGACCCAGTACTTC. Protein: CAISATGQGKGETQYF.

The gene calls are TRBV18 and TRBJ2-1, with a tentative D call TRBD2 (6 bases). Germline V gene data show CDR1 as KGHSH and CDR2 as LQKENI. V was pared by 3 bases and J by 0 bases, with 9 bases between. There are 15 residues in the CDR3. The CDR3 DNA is TGTGCCAGCTCACCCATGACTAGCTCCTACAATGAGCAGTTCTTC. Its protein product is CASSPMTSSYNEQFF.

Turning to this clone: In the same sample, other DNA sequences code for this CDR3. The DNA of the CDR3 is TGTGCCAGCAGCCCTTCGGGGAACACTGAAGCTTTCTTT. Residues: CASSPSGNTEAFF. The chain uses TRBV7-3 and TRBJ1-1; D is unresolved. V was shortened by 5 bases and J by 1 base, with 8 bases between the two germline ends. The CDR3 consists of 13 residues. CDR1 and CDR2 from the germline V gene are SGHTA and FQGTGA.

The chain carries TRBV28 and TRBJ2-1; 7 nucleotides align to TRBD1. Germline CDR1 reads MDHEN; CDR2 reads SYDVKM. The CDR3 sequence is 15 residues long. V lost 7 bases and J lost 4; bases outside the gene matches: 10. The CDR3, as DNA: TGTGCCAGCAAAGTCCCGGACAGGTTATACAATGAGCAGTTCTTC. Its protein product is CASKVPDRLYNEQFF. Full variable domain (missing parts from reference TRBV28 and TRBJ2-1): DVKVTQSSRYLVKRTGEKVFLECVQDMDHENMFWYRQDPGLGLRLIYFSYDVKMKEKGDIPEGYSVSREKKERFSLILESASTNQTSMYLCASKVPDRLYNEQFFGPGTRLTVL.

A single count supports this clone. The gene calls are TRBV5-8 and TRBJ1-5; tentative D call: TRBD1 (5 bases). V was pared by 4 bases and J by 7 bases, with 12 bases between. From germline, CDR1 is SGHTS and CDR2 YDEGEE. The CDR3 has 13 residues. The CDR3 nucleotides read TGTGCCAGCAGCCTCGGGGGGGAACAGCCCCAGCATTTT. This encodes CASSLGGEQPQHF.

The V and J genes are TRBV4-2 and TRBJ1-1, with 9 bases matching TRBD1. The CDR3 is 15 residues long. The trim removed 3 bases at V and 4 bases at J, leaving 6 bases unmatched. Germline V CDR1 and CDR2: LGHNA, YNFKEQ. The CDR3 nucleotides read TGTGCCAGCAGCCAGAGGACAGGGGTGGCCACTGAAGCTTTCTTT. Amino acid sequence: CASSQRTGVATEAFF.

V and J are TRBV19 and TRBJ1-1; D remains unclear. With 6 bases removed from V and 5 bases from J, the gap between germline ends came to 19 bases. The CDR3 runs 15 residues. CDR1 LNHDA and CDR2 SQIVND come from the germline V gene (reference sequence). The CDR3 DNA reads TGTGCCAGTAGCCTCGGACGCTCGGGAGGGACTGAAGCTTTCTTT. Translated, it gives CASSLGRSGGTEAFF.

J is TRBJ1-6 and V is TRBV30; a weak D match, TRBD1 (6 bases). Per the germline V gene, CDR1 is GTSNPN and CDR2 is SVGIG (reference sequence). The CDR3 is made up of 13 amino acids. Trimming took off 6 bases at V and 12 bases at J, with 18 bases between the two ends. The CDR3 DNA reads TGTGCCTGCCACGGGACAACTTTCCTACCCCTCCACTTT. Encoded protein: CACHGTTFLPLHF.

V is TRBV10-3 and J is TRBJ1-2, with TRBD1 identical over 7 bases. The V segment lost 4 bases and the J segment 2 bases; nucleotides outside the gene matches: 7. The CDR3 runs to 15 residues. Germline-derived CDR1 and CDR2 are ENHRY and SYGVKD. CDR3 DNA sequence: TGTGCCATCAGTGTACCGGGACAGACAAACTATGGCTACACCTTC. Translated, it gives CAISVPGQTNYGYTF.

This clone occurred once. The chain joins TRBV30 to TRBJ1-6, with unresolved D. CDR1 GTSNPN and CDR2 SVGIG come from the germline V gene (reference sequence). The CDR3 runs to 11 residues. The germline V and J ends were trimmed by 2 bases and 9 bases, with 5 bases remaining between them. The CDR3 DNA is TGTGCCTGGAGTCCAGGTTCACCCCTCCACTTT. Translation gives CAWSPGSPLHF.

The CDR3: CAISAGRQGALMNTEAFF. In nucleotides, the CDR3 is TGTGCCATCAGTGCGGGGAGACAGGGCGCCCTTATGAACACTGAAGCTTTCTTT. The rearrangement links TRBV10-3 to TRBJ1-1; TRBD1 agrees at 7 bases. Germline CDR1 is ENHRY and CDR2 is SYGVKD. The V gene end was trimmed by 4 bases and the J gene end by 0 bases; junction bases not matched to a gene: 14. This CDR3 has 18 residues.

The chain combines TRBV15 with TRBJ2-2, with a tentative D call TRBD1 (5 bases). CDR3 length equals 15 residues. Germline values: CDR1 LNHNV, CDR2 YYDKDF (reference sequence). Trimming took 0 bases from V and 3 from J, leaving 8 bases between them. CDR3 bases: TGTGCCACCAGCAGAGATCAGGGCTACACCGGGGAGCTGTTTTTT. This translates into CATSRDQGYTGELFF.

CDR3 bases: TGTGCCAGCAGCTTAAGCTTAGAGAACACTGAAGCTTTCTTT. Its protein is CASSLSLENTEAFF. The chain joins TRBV11-2 to TRBJ1-1; D remains ambiguous. Germline V gene data show CDR1 as SGHAT and CDR2 as FQNNGV. Trimming removed 2 bases from V and 1 base from J, with 8 bases in between. The CDR3 has 14 amino acids. The full variable domain, in which reference TRBV11-2 and TRBJ1-1 provide the parts outside the CDR3, is EAGVAQSPRYKIIEKRQSVAFWCNPISGHATLYWYQQILGQGPKLLIQFQNNGVVDDSQLPKDRFSAERLKGVDSTLKIQPAKLEDSAVYLCASSLSLENTEAFFGQGTRLTVV.

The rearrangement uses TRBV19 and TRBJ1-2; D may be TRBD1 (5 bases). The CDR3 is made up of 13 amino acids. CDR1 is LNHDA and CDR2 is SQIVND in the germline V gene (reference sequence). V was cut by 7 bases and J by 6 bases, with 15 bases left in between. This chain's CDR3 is CASTRGGTNGYTF. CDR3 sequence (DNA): TGTGCCAGTACACGCGGGGGGACTAATGGCTACACCTTC.

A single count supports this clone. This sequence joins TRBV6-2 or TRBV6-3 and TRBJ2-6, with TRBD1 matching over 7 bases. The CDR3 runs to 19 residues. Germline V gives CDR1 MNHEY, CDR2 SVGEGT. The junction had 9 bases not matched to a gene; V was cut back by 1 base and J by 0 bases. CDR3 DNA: TGTGCCAGCAGTTACTTCCGTGGGGACAGAGGCTCTGGGGCCAACGTCCTGACTTTC. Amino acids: CASSYFRGDRGSGANVLTF.

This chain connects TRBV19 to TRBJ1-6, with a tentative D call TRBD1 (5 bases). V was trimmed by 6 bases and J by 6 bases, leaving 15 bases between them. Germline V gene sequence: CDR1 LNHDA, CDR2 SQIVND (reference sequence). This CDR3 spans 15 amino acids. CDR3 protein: CASSSWGKINSPLHF. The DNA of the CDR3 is TGTGCCAGTAGCTCATGGGGCAAAATTAATTCACCCCTCCACTTT.

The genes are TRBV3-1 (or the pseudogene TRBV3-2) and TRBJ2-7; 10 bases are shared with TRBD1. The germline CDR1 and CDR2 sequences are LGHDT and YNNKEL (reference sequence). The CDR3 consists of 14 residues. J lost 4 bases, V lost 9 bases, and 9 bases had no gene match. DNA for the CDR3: TGTGCCAGTGGACTGGACAGGGGGTGGTACGAGCAGTACTTC. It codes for CASGLDRGWYEQYF.

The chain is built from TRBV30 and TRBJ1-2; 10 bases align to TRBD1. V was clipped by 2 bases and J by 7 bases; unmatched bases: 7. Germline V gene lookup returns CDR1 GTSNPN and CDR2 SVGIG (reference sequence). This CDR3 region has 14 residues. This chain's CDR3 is CAWSPGTGAVGYTF. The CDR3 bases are TGTGCCTGGAGTCCCGGGACAGGGGCGGTTGGCTACACCTTC.

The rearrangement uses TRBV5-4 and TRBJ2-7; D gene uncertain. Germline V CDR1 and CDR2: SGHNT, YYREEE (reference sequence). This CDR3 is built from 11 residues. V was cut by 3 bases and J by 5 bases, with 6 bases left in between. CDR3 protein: CASSSFHEQYF. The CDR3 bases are TGTGCCAGCAGCTCGTTCCACGAGCAGTACTTC.

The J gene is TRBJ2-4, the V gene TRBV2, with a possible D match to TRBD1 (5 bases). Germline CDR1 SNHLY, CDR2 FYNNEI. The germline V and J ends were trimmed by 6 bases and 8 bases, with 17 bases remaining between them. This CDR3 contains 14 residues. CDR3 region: CASSDSNQKDIQYF. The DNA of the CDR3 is TGTGCCAGCAGCGACAGTAACCAAAAGGACATTCAGTACTTC.